A single TCR beta chain is shown here with its context. This sample stems from a study of blood T cell repertoires in COVID-19. Study at large: Material from acute and convalescent COVID-19 was sourced from the United States, Italy and Spain. In each case, the material was cDNA or gDNA derived from T cells, B-cell-depleted T cells, or PBMCs.

Repertoires were generated with immunoSEQ multiplex PCR, while TCRdb's copy carries only in-frame clones and drops some. This sample has fewer than 350,000 clones, with approximately 88% found just once. Trimming removed 5 bases from V and 3 bases from J; junction bases left unmatched: 6. There are 14 residues in the CDR3. Germline values: CDR1 SEHNR, CDR2 FQNEAQ (reference sequence). Sequencing input: peripheral blood. The chain employs TRBV7-9 and TRBJ1-2; 7 bases match TRBD1. The TCR sequence derives from a man aged 18 to 30 with active or convalescent COVID-19. CDR3 nucleotide sequence: TGTGCCAGCAGCATGGGACAGCCCCACTATGGCTACACCTTC. This gives the protein CASSMGQPHYGYTF.